This T cell receptor (beta chain) came from a study of OX40 agonist ivuxolimab in advanced cancers. Overall study: Males comprised about 84% of the group, whose mean age was approximately 62 years (range 23 to 79). Therapy given before enrollment (anti-PD-1, anti-PD-L1 or anti-CTLA-4) was allowed, and 35% to 45% had some. Study observations and caveats: The average count of expanded clones was higher among CD8+ T cells than among CD4+.

Sequenced by immunoSEQ multiplex PCR; TCRdb stores in-frame clones only, minus some. Of about 72,000 clones in the sample, about 88% were seen once. On this clone itself: Its cognate antigen is unknown.

This specimen was CD4+ or CD8+ T cells sorted from blood, taken in a trial of the OX40 agonist ivuxolimab. This receptor was obtained from an adult with an advanced solid tumor such as melanoma, head and neck, liver or kidney cancer.

Here the CDR3 DNA reads TGTGCCAGCAGCTTAGAATACGAGCAGTACTTC. This encodes CASSLEYEQYF. This chain connects TRBV7-9 to TRBJ2-7; D unclear. The CDR3 sequence is 11 residues long. CDR1 SEHNR and CDR2 FQNEAQ come from the germline V gene (reference sequence). With 1 base removed from V and 4 bases from J, the gap between germline ends came to 2 bases.